This paragraph covers one T cell receptor beta chain sequence. These data are taken from a study of blood T cell repertoires in COVID-19. As for the study in general: PBMCs, B-cell-depleted T cells, or T cells provided the cDNA or gDNA that made up the material.

Repertoires were generated with immunoSEQ multiplex PCR, while TCRdb's copy carries only in-frame clones and drops some. The sample yields roughly 67,000 clones, 65% to 90% seen once. The germline CDR1 and CDR2 sequences are MNHEY and SVGAGI. Trimming cost V 7 bases and J 6 bases; bases outside gene matches: 7. This CDR3 has 15 amino acids. The TCR comes from a woman aged 60-75 years with acute or convalescent COVID-19. This chain uses TRBV6-5 with TRBJ2-2; 11 bases are shared with TRBD2. Sequences were obtained from peripheral blood. Here the CDR3 reads CASTISGGASGELFF. CDR3 nucleotide sequence: TGTGCCAGCACCATTAGCGGGGGGGCCTCCGGGGAGCTGTTTTTT.